The 6 T cell receptor beta chains below all came from one sample that was sequenced in a study of vaccination and CD4 T cells after COVID-19. The treatment: roughly ten-day PBMC culture with coronavirus spike peptide pools or control peptides (ViraFEST assay). Cultured CD4+ T cell DNA was sequenced using the Oncomine TCR Beta short-read assay. TCRdb called the PCR reads again in MiXCR, with one record for every CDR3 protein. The sample contains about 15,000 distinct CDR3 sequences, over 70% of which appear only once. Which antigens these TCRs recognize remains unknown. The sequenced material came from CD4+ T cells from blood, cultured in vitro. The origin of the receptors is a human donor who had recovered from COVID-19.

The chain uses TRBV7-2 and TRBJ2-3, with D perhaps given as TRBD1 or TRBD2 (5 bases each). The CDR3 spans 14 residues. The V and J ends lost 7 bases and 2 bases respectively, with 13 bases between them. Germline loops: CDR1 SGHTA, CDR2 FQGNSA. The CDR3 bases are TGTGCCAGCAAGCAGGGACCAAACACAGATACGCAGTATTTT. This gives the protein CASKQGPNTDTQYF.

V gene TRBV6-5 combines with J gene TRBJ2-3; TRBD2 aligns across 10 bases. This CDR3 contains 14 residues. V was pared by 2 bases and J by 5 bases, with 1 base of the junction left unmatched. Germline loops: CDR1 MNHEY, CDR2 SVGAGI. CDR3 sequence (DNA): TGTGCCAGCAGTTACGGGACTAGCGAAGATACGCAGTATTTT. It codes for CASSYGTSEDTQYF.

J is TRBJ1-4 and V is TRBV28, with a possible D match to TRBD1 (6 bases). The CDR3 runs to 15 residues. Germline V gene data show CDR1 as MDHEN and CDR2 as SYDVKM. Trimming shortened V by 2 bases and J by 8 bases, and 15 bases separated the two germline ends. CDR3 residues: CASSLGGGLGEKLFF. Written as DNA, the CDR3 is TGTGCCAGCAGTTTAGGGGGGGGGCTGGGGGAAAAACTGTTTTTT.

This sequence joins TRBV7-9 and TRBJ1-6; TRBD1 might be the D (5 bases). The CDR3 totals 15 residues. Between the trimmed V and J ends, which lost 4 bases and 7 bases, there was a span of 14 bases. Per germline, CDR1 SEHNR and CDR2 FQNEAQ (reference sequence). The CDR3 bases are TGTGCCAGCAGCTACTCCGGGACTTCAAATTCACCCCTCCACTTT. This encodes CASSYSGTSNSPLHF. The entire variable domain, with the rest obtained from reference TRBV7-9 and TRBJ1-6, is as follows: DTGVSQNPRHKITKRGQNVTFRCDPISEHNRLYWYRQTLGQGPEFLTYFQNEAQLEKSRLLSDRFSAERPKGSFSTLEIQRTEQGDSAMYLCASSYSGTSNSPLHFGNGTRLTVT.

The chain is built from TRBV20-1 and TRBJ1-2; D gene uncertain. The V gene lost 3 bases and the J gene lost 4 bases, with 9 bases spanning the gap. Germline V gene sequence: CDR1 DFQATT, CDR2 SNEGSKA (reference sequence). This CDR3 comprises 12 residues. CDR3 amino acids: CSASNRIYGYTF. The CDR3 region has the DNA TGCAGTGCTAGTAACCGGATCTATGGCTACACCTTC.

The V call is TRBV20-1, the J call TRBJ2-1; D is possibly TRBD2 (5 bases). Trimming took off 0 bases at V and 0 bases at J, with 15 bases between the two ends. The CDR3 has 17 amino acids. CDR1 is DFQATT and CDR2 is SNEGSKA in the germline V gene (reference sequence). The DNA of the CDR3 is TGCAGTGCTAGAGAGGCCAGACTACAACACTCCTACAATGAGCAGTTCTTC. Its translation: CSAREARLQHSYNEQFF.